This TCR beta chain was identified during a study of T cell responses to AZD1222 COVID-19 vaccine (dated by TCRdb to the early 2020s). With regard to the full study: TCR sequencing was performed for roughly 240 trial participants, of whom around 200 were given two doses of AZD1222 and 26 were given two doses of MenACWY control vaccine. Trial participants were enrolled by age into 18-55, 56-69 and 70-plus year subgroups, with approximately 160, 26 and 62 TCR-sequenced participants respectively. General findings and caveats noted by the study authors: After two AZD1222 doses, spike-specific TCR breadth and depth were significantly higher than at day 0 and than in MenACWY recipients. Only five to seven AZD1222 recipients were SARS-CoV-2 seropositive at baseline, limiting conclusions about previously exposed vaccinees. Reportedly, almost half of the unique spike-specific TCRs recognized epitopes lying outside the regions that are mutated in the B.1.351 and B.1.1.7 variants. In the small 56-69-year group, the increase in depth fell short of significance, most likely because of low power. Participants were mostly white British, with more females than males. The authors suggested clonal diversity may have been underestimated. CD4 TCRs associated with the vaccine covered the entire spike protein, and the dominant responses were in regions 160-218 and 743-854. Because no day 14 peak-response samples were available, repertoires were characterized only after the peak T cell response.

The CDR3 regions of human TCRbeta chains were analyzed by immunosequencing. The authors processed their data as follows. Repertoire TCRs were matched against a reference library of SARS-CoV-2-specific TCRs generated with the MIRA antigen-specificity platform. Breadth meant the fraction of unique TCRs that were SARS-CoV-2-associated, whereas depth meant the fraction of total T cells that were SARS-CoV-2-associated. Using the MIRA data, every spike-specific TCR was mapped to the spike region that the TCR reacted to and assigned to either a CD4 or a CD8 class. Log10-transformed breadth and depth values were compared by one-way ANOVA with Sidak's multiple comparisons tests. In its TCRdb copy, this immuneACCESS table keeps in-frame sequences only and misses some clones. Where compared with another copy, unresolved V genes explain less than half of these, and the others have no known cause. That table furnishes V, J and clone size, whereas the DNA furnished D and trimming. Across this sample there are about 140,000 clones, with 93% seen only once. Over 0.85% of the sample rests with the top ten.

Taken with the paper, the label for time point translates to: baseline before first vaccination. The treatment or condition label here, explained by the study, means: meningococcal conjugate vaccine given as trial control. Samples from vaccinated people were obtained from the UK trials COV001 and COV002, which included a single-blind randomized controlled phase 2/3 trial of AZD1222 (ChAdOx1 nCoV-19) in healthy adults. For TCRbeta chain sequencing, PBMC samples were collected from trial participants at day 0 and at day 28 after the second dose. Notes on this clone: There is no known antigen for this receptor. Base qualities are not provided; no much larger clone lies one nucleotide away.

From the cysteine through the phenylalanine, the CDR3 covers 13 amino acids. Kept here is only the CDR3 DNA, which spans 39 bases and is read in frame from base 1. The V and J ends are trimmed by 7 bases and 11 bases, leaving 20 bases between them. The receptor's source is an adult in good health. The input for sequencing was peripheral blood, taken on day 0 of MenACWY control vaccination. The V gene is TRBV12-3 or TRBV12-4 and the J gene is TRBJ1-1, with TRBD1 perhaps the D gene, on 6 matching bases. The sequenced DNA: TGTGCCAGCACTCCCGCAGCAGGGGTTGGGGCTTTCTTT. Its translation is CASTPAAGVGAFF.